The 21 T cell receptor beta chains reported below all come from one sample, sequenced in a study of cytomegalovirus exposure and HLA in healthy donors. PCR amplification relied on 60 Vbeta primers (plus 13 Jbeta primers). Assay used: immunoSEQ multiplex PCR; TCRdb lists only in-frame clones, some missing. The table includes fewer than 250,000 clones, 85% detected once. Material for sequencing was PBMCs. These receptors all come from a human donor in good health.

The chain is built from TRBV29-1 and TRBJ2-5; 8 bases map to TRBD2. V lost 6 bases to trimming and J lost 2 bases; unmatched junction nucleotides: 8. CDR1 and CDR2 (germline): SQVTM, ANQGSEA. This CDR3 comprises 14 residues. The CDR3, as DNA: TGCAGCGTGCAAACCGGGACTAGACAAGAGACCCAGTACTTC. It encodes CSVQTGTRQETQYF.

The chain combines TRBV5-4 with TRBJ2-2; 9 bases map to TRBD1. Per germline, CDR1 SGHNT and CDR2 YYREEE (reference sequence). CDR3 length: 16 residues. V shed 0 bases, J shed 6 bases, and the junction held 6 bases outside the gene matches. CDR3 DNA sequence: TGTGCCAGCAGCTTGGGGGGACAGGGTATTGCCGGGGAGCTGTTTTTT. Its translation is CASSLGGQGIAGELFF.

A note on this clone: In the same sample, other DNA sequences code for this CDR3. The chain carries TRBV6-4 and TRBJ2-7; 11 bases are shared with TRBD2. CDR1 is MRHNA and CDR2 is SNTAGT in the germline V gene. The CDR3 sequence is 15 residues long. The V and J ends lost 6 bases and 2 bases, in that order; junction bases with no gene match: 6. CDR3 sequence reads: CASSPGTSGTYEQYF. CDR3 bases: TGTGCCAGCAGCCCCGGGACTAGCGGTACCTACGAGCAGTACTTC.

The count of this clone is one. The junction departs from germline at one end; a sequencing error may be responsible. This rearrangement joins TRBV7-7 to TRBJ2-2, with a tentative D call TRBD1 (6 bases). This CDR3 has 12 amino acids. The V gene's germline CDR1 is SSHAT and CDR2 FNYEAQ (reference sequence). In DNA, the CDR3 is TGTGCTAGCAGTCAGGGGACCGGGGAGCTGTTTTTT. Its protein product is CASSQGTGELFF. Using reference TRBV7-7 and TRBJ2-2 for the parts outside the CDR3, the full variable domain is GAGVSQSPRYKVTKRGQDVTLRCDPISSHATLYWYQQALGQGPEFLTYFNYEAQPDKSGLPSDRFSAERPEGSISTLTIQRTEQRDSAMYRCASSQGTGELFFGEGSRLTVL.

The CDR3 DNA reads as TGTGCCAGCAGCGTAGTGGACTACCCGCAAGAGACCCAGTACTTC. It yields the protein CASSVVDYPQETQYF. The V gene is TRBV9, the J gene TRBJ2-5; the D gene is possibly TRBD2 (6 bases). With 0 bases removed from V and 2 bases from J, the gap between germline ends came to 11 bases. The CDR3 covers 15 residues. The germline V gene encodes CDR1 SGDLS and CDR2 YYNGEE.

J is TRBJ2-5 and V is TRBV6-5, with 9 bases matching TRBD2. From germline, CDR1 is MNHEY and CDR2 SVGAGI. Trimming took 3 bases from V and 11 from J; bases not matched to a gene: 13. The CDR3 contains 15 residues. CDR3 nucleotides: TGTGCCAGCAGTTATGGGGCTAGCGGGATATGGGAGCAGTACTTC. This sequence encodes CASSYGASGIWEQYF.

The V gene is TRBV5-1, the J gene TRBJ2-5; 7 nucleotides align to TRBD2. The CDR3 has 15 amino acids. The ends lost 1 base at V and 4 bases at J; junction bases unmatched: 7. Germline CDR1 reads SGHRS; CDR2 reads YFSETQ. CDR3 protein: CASSLLGDYRETQYF. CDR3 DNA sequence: TGCGCCAGCAGCTTGTTAGGGGACTATCGAGAGACCCAGTACTTC. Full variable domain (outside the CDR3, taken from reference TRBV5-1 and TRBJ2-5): KAGVTQTPRYLIKTRGQQVTLSCSPISGHRSVSWYQQTPGQGLQFLFEYFSETQRNKGNFPGRFSGRQFSNSRSEMNVSTLELGDSALYLCASSLLGDYRETQYFGPGTRLLVL.

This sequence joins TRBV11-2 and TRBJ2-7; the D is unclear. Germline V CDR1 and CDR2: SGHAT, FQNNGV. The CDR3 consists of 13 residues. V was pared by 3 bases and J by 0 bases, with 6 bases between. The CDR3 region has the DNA TGTGCCAGCAGCTTTCTTAGCTCCTACGAGCAGTACTTC. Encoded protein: CASSFLSSYEQYF.

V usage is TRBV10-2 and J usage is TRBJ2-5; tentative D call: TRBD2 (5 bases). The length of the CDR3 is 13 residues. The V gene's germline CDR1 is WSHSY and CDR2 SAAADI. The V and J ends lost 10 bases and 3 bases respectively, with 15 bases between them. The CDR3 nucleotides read TGCGCCACCGACGCGGGTTGGAAAGAGACCCAGTACTTC. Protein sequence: CATDAGWKETQYF.

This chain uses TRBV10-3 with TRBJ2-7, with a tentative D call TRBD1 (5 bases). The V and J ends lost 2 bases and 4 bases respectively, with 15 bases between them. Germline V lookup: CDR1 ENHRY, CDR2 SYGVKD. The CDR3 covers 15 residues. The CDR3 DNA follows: TGTGCCATCAGTGAGGTCGCCAGGGTCGGTTACGAGCAGTACTTC. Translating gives CAISEVARVGYEQYF.

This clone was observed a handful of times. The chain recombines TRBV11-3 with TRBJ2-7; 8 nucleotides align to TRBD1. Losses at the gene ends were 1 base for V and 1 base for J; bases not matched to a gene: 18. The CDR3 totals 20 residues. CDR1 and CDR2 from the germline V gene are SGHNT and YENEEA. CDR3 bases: TGTGCCAGCAGCTTAGTTTGCGCGGGGCGCGACAGGGGAGAGTCCTACGAGCAGTACTTC. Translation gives CASSLVCAGRDRGESYEQYF. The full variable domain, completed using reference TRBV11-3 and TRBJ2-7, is EAGVVQSPRYKIIEKKQPVAFWCNPISGHNTLYWYLQNLGQGPELLIRYENEEAVDDSQLPKDRFSAERLKGVDSTLKIQPAELGDSAVYLCASSLVCAGRDRGESYEQYFGPGTRLTVT.

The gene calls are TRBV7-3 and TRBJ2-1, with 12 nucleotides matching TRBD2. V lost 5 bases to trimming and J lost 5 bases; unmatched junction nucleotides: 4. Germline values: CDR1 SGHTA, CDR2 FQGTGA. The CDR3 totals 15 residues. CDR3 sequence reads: CASSPGLAGNNEQFF. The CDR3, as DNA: TGTGCCAGCAGCCCGGGACTAGCGGGTAACAATGAGCAGTTCTTC.

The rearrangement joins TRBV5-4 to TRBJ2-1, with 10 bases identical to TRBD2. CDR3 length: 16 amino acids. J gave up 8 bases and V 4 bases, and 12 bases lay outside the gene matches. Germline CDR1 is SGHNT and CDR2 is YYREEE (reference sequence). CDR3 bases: TGTGCCAGCAGCGGCCTTAGCGGGAGGCTAGTCGATGAGCAGTTCTTC. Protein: CASSGLSGRLVDEQFF. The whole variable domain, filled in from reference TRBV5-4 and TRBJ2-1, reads ETGVTQSPTHLIKTRGQQVTLRCSSQSGHNTVSWYQQALGQGPQFIFQYYREEENGRGNFPPRFSGLQFPNYSSELNVNALELDDSALYLCASSGLSGRLVDEQFFGPGTRLTVL.

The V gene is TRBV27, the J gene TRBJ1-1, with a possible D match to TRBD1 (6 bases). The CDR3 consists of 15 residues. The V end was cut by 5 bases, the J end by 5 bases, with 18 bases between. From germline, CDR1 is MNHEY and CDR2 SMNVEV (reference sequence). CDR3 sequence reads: CASSLHRDVGTEAFF. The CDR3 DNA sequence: TGTGCCAGCAGTCTACACAGGGACGTTGGAACTGAAGCTTTCTTT.

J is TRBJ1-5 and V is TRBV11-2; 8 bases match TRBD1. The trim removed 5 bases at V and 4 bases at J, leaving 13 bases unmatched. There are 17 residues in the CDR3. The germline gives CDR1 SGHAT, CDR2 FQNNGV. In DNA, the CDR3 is TGTGCCAGCAGCCGAACCTCCGGACAGGGTCCTAATCAGCCCCAGCATTTT. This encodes CASSRTSGQGPNQPQHF.

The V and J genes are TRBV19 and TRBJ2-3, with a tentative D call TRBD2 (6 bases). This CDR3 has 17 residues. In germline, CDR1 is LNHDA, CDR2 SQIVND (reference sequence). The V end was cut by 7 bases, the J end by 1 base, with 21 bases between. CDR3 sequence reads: CASNSPTGTPRTDTQYF. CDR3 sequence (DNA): TGTGCCAGTAACTCCCCGACCGGGACTCCCCGCACAGATACGCAGTATTTT.

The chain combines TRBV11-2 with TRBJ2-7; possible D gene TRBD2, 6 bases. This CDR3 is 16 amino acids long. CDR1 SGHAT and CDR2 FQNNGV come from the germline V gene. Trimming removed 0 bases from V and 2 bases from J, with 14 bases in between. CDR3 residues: CASSLDLAGRTYEQYF. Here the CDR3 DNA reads TGTGCCAGCAGCTTAGATCTGGCGGGACGGACCTACGAGCAGTACTTC.

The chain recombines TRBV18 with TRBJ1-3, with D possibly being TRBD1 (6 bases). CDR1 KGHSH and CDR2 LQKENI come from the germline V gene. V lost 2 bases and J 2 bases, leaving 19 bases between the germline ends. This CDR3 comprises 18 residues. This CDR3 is CASSPLFQQGVPGNTIYF. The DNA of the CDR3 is TGTGCCAGCTCACCATTATTTCAACAGGGAGTCCCTGGAAACACCATATATTTT.

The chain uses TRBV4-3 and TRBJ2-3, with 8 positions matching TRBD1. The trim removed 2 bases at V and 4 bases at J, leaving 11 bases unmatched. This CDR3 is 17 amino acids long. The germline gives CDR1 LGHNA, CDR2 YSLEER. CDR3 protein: CASSQFRTGMAADTQYF. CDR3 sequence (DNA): TGCGCCAGCAGCCAATTTAGGACAGGGATGGCTGCAGATACGCAGTATTTT.

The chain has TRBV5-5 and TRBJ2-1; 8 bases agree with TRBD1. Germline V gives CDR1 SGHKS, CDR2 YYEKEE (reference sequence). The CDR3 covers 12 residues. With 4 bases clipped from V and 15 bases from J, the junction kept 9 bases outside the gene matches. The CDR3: CASSPAGQGLFF. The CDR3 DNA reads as TGTGCCAGCAGCCCGGCCGGACAGGGTCTGTTCTTC.

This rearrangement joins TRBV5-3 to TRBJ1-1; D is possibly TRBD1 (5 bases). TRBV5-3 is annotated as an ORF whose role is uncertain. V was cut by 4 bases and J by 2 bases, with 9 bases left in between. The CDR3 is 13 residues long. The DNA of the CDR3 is TGTGCCAGAAGCCTTCAGGGTAACACTGAAGCTTTCTTT. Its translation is CARSLQGNTEAFF.